These 5 T cell receptor beta chains share one sample of origin, sequenced in a study of Ad26.COV2.S vaccination and SARS-CoV-2 variants. Generated by immunoSEQ multiplex PCR, the TCRdb table keeps only in-frame clones and is missing some. The table includes approximately 480,000 clones, roughly 89% detected once. The treatment is: around 19 received Ad26.COV2.S at low or high dose, single or two shots; about 5 received placebo; per-sample allocation not given. Day 63 following the first vaccine or placebo injection was when the samples were taken. This specimen was peripheral blood, taken in a trial of Ad26.COV2.S vaccine versus placebo. The receptors originated from a person between 18 and 65 years old who received the Ad26.COV2.S COVID-19 vaccine or a placebo.

This sequence joins TRBV28 and TRBJ1-3; D unresolved. CDR3 length equals 11 residues. V dropped 7 bases and J dropped 0 bases, with 1 base sitting between them. Germline lookup yields CDR1 MDHEN and CDR2 SYDVKM. The CDR3 here is CASISGNTIYF. In DNA, the CDR3 is TGTGCCAGCATCTCTGGAAACACCATATATTTT.

Worth noting for this clone: The same CDR3 arises from other DNA sequences in this sample as well. The genes are TRBV27 and TRBJ1-4; D possibly corresponds to TRBD1 (6 bases). V was cut by 4 bases and J by 3 bases, with 12 bases left in between. Germline V CDR1 and CDR2: MNHEY, SMNVEV (reference sequence). This CDR3 comprises 15 residues. As DNA, the CDR3 is TGTGCCAGCAGTTGGGGGGGCAGAGCTAATGAAAAACTGTTTTTT. Translating gives CASSWGGRANEKLFF.

This clone has just one count. V is TRBV9 and J is TRBJ2-1; TRBD2 matches at 12 bases. CDR1 SGDLS and CDR2 YYNGEE come from the germline V gene. The CDR3 totals 15 residues. V lost 2 bases and J lost 8; bases outside the gene matches: 5. CDR3 DNA sequence: TGTGCCAGCAGCGTGTCGACTAGCGGGAGCTATGAGCAGTTCTTC. Protein sequence: CASSVSTSGSYEQFF.

The chain couples TRBV4-2 to TRBJ2-7, with D hard to call. The CDR3 is made up of 15 amino acids. V was clipped by 0 bases and J by 4 bases, with 13 bases between them. CDR1 is LGHNA and CDR2 is YNFKEQ in the germline V gene. The CDR3 spells CASSQDLSKLYEQYF. The DNA of the CDR3 is TGTGCCAGCAGCCAAGATTTATCGAAACTATACGAGCAGTACTTC.

This sequence joins TRBV29-1 and TRBJ2-5; TRBD1 or TRBD2 may be the D gene (5 bases each). The V end lost 4 bases, the J end lost 5 bases, and 14 bases lay between the germline ends. The CDR3 covers 13 residues. Germline V gene data show CDR1 as SQVTM and CDR2 as ANQGSEA. CDR3 amino acids: CSVAGGTGETQYF. CDR3 nucleotide sequence: TGCAGCGTTGCTGGGGGAACGGGGGAGACCCAGTACTTC.